There are many counts of the clone carrying this T cell receptor (beta chain). As yet, its antigen is unknown. This specimen comes from a study of T cell repertoires in cytomegalovirus infection. Turning to the study itself: As its CMV epitopes, the study selected recently identified HLA-C-restricted and well-studied HLA-B-restricted targets. The public TCR beta signatures pointed to both CMV infection and matching HLA type.

Unmatched junction bases numbered 9, after V lost 0 bases and J lost 4 bases. CDR3 length: 17 amino acids. The germline V gene has CDR1 LNHNV and CDR2 YYDKDF (reference sequence). TCRdb re-called the reads with MiXCR, one entry per CDR3 protein. The data hold 300,000 or so distinct CDR3 sequences, with 25% observed a single time. The chain carries TRBV15 and TRBJ2-7; 10 nucleotides line up with TRBD2. The sequences come from cultured PBMCs, collected from culture after CMV antigen stimulation. The receptor comes from a human donor in good health (CMV status not recorded). Some clones in this sample may be carry-over from other donors' samples. The CDR3 loop reads CATSRDKVAGGLYEQYF. CDR3 nucleotides: TGTGCCACCAGCAGAGATAAGGTAGCGGGAGGTCTATACGAGCAGTACTTC.